What follows is one T cell receptor (beta chain) and its context. The sample originates from a study of T cells in Graves' hyperthyroidism and ophthalmopathy. This CDR3 is built from 11 residues. Trimming left V 4 bases short and J 6 bases short, with 9 bases between. Germline lookup yields CDR1 SQVTM and CDR2 ANQGSEA. Uncontrolled infection, other autoimmune disease, pregnancy and lactation each barred patients from inclusion. Diagnosis relied on clinical symptoms, serum thyroxine and TRAb, thyroid ultrasound and orbital computed tomography. Template material for amplifying TCR beta CDR3 regions consisted of RNA transcripts. RT-PCR in the first round (using the HTBI primer set) targeted the TCR CDR3. TCRdb itself ran the multiplex PCR reads through MiXCR, one entry per CDR3 protein. The sample has 750,000 to 900,000 distinct CDR3 sequences; roughly 37% are singletons.

The rearrangement uses TRBV29-1 and TRBJ1-2; tentative D call: TRBD1 (5 bases). Input material: blood. The sequence came from a man aged 18 to 29 with Graves' hyperthyroidism. For the CDR3, the DNA is TGCAGCGTTGGGCGGGGGAATGGCTACACCTTC. The encoded protein is CSVGRGNGYTF.